Below are 13 T cell receptor beta chains sequenced from a single sample in a study of blood T cell repertoires in COVID-19. The table came from immunoSEQ multiplex PCR; TCRdb's copy has only in-frame clones and leaves some out. The sample shows over 450,000 clones, roughly nine tenths of them seen only once. Sequencing was done on a sample of peripheral blood. The receptors derive from a woman in her 50s with COVID-19, enrolled during active disease.

The gene calls are TRBV9 and TRBJ2-2, with 9 bases lining up with TRBD1. The CDR3 extends over 15 amino acids. Germline V gives CDR1 SGDLS, CDR2 YYNGEE. V gave up 0 bases and J gave up 7 bases; unmatched junction bases: 4. The CDR3 region is CASSVVGQGHGELFF. In DNA, the CDR3 is TGTGCCAGCAGCGTAGTTGGACAGGGGCACGGGGAGCTGTTTTTT.

This chain connects TRBV23-1 to TRBJ2-4; D is unresolved. TRBV23-1 is recorded as an ORF, its role being uncertain. This CDR3 contains 17 residues. Deletions cut 0 bases from V and 0 bases from J, with 12 bases between. This CDR3 reads CASSQSEQTVAKNIQYF. CDR3 coding DNA: TGCGCCAGCAGTCAATCGGAACAGACGGTAGCCAAAAACATTCAGTACTTC.

This chain's CDR3 is CASTEFQGVNIQYF. CDR3 nucleotide sequence: TGTGCCAGCACCGAGTTCCAGGGTGTTAACATTCAGTACTTC. The chain employs TRBV2 and TRBJ2-4; perhaps TRBD1 as D (5 bases). The CDR3 runs 14 residues. Germline assignment: CDR1 SNHLY and CDR2 FYNNEI. The V and J ends lost 7 bases and 7 bases respectively, with 17 bases between them.

In this sample, this clone turned up a few times. The chain employs TRBV11-3 and TRBJ1-2; 7 bases are a match to TRBD1. Germline CDR1 is SGHNT and CDR2 is YENEEA. The CDR3 runs to 14 residues. Germline trimming cut 5 bases from V and 4 bases from J; bases unmatched to any gene: 7. CDR3 loop: CASSVKGTAYGYTF. DNA of the CDR3: TGTGCCAGCAGCGTCAAAGGGACAGCCTATGGCTACACCTTC.

CDR3 in DNA: TGTGCTAGTGGCGGGGACAGGGGAGGGCATGGCTACACCTTC. It specifies CASGGDRGGHGYTF. The chain joins TRBV12-5 to TRBJ1-2; 10 bases match TRBD1. J was trimmed by 6 bases and V by 6 bases; bases with no gene match: 7. In germline, CDR1 is LGHNT, CDR2 FRNRAP. The CDR3 sequence is 14 residues long.

This chain connects TRBV7-3 to TRBJ2-7; 7 bases map to TRBD1. V was clipped by 1 base and J by 6 bases; unmatched bases: 3. Per germline, CDR1 SGHTA and CDR2 FQGTGA. This CDR3 has 13 residues. CDR3 region: CASSLRAGGEQYF. CDR3 DNA sequence: TGTGCCAGCAGCTTAAGAGCAGGGGGCGAGCAGTACTTC. Looking up the rest from reference TRBV7-3 and TRBJ2-7 gives the full variable domain: GAGVSQTPSNKVTEKGKYVELRCDPISGHTALYWYRQSLGQGPEFLIYFQGTGAADDSGLPNDRFFAVRPEGSVSTLKIQRTERGDSAVYLCASSLRAGGEQYFGPGTRLTVT.

The rearrangement joins TRBV29-1 to TRBJ2-5; 11 nucleotides align to TRBD2. This CDR3 is 12 amino acids long. Germline CDR1 SQVTM, CDR2 ANQGSEA. V dropped 3 bases and J dropped 9; count of bases not matched to a gene: 3. The CDR3 is CSVEVLAGAQYF. In DNA form, the CDR3 reads TGCAGCGTTGAGGTACTAGCGGGGGCCCAGTACTTC.

The rearrangement joins TRBV25-1 to TRBJ1-4, with no clear D. CDR1 is MGHDK, CDR2 SYGVNS, per germline. The CDR3 spans 14 residues. V lost 7 bases and J 5 bases, leaving 14 bases between the germline ends. This CDR3 is CASTWPGGNEKLFF. The DNA for the CDR3 is TGTGCCAGCACCTGGCCCGGAGGAAATGAAAAACTGTTTTTT.

The rearrangement joins TRBV27 to TRBJ1-2; the D gene is possibly TRBD1 (6 bases). Germline V CDR1 and CDR2: MNHEY, SMNVEV (reference sequence). Trimming took 6 bases from V and 4 from J, leaving 15 bases between them. This CDR3 region has 14 residues. CDR3 amino acids: CASSPGQSFYGYTF. The CDR3 region has the DNA TGTGCCAGCAGCCCCGGACAGTCCTTCTATGGCTACACCTTC.

The CDR3 nucleotides are TGTGCCAGCAGCTTAGCGCCTCGGAGCACTGAAGCTTTCTTT. This gives the protein CASSLAPRSTEAFF. The rearrangement uses TRBV7-6 and TRBJ1-1; D remains ambiguous. The CDR3 consists of 14 residues. Trimming pared 0 bases from V and 4 bases from J, leaving 9 bases between. Germline assignment: CDR1 SGHVS and CDR2 FNYEAQ.

The gene calls are TRBV5-1 and TRBJ1-3; D is undetermined. From germline, CDR1 is SGHRS and CDR2 YFSETQ. This CDR3 is 15 amino acids long. V dropped 4 bases and J dropped 0 bases, with 11 bases sitting between them. The CDR3 spells CASSVDVASGNTIYF. The DNA for the CDR3 is TGCGCCAGCAGCGTGGACGTGGCCTCTGGAAACACCATATATTTT.

The rearrangement joins TRBV5-1 to TRBJ1-6; D remains ambiguous. Germline assignment: CDR1 SGHRS and CDR2 YFSETQ. The CDR3 has 14 residues. Deletions cut 4 bases from V and 8 bases from J, with 13 bases between. The CDR3 region has the DNA TGCGCCAGCAGCCTCGGCAGTCGGGATTCACCCCTCCACTTT. It translates to CASSLGSRDSPLHF.

This clone appeared once. The chain recombines TRBV27 with TRBJ1-6; D gene ambiguous. V shed 0 bases and J shed 7 bases, with 4 bases lying between them. The CDR3 has 13 residues. In germline, CDR1 is MNHEY, CDR2 SMNVEV (reference sequence). The CDR3 DNA follows: TGTGCCAGCAGTTTATCTCTGAATTCACCCCTCCACTTT. It encodes CASSLSLNSPLHF.